These 13 T cell receptor beta chains originate from one sample sequenced in a study of T cells after yellow fever vaccination (dated by TCRdb to the late 2010s). Library prep was done by 5' RACE. The sample was run on an Illumina HiSeq 2500. TCRdb trimmed the raw reads at Q25, called clones with MiXCR and kept productive beta chains. Each entry merges the rows of one CDR3 protein and shows their most common DNA and genes. This sample comprises approximately 550,000 distinct CDR3 sequences, roughly 19% of them detected only once. More than 13% of the sample rests with the top ten. Sample treatment or condition, as interpreted from the label and publication: live attenuated yellow fever vaccine strain. Here the sequenced sample was PBMCs, taken 15 days after the yellow fever booster vaccination. The receptors were sampled from a man aged 25 to 45 who received the YFV17D yellow fever vaccine.

This chain links TRBV7-2 with TRBJ2-5; D possibly corresponds to TRBD1 (6 bases). CDR1 SGHTA and CDR2 FQGNSA come from the germline V gene. CDR3 length equals 14 residues. The V and J ends lost 5 bases and 5 bases respectively, with 15 bases between them. This CDR3 is CASSRLQGLETQYF. As DNA, the CDR3 is TGTGCCAGCAGCCGCCTTCAGGGGTTGGAGACCCAGTACTTC.

This clonotype was observed at least ten times. V gene TRBV6-1 combines with J gene TRBJ1-5; a possible D gene is TRBD1 (5 bases). The CDR3 is 14 residues long. CDR1 MNHNS and CDR2 SASEGT come from the germline V gene. V was pared by 6 bases and J by 2 bases, with 11 bases between. CDR3 bases: TGTGCCAGCAGGGACGGAGGGGGCAATCAGCCCCAGCATTTT. Protein sequence: CASRDGGGNQPQHF.

The rearrangement links TRBV28 to TRBJ1-5, with TRBD1 matching 8 bases. Losses at the gene ends were 5 bases for V and 11 bases for J; bases not matched to a gene: 11. Germline CDR1 is MDHEN and CDR2 is SYDVKM. This CDR3 region has 14 residues. CDR3 in DNA: TGTGCCAGCAGTGTTACAGGGGGTCTAATTGCCCAGCATTTT. Amino acid sequence: CASSVTGGLIAQHF.

The V gene is TRBV20-1, the J gene TRBJ2-4; possibly TRBD1 for D (5 bases). The CDR3 contains 14 residues. The V end lost 5 bases, the J end lost 2 bases, and 13 bases lay between the germline ends. Per germline, CDR1 DFQATT and CDR2 SNEGSKA (reference sequence). CDR3 bases: TGCAGTGCTTACTTTCCAGGGTCCAAAAACATTCAGTACTTC. Translating it yields CSAYFPGSKNIQYF.

The sample holds many counts of this clonotype. The genes are TRBV12-3 or TRBV12-4 and TRBJ2-7, with 8 bases that match TRBD1. The CDR3 consists of 13 residues. Trimming cost V 3 bases and J 7 bases; bases outside gene matches: 5. The DNA of the CDR3 is TGTGCCAGCAGTTTTCAGGGGGCGGGAGAGCAGTACTTC. Amino acid sequence: CASSFQGAGEQYF.

This chain links TRBV20-1 with TRBJ2-1, with 8 bases fitting TRBD2. Germline CDR1 DFQATT, CDR2 SNEGSKA (reference sequence). Germline trimming cut 4 bases from V and 8 bases from J; bases unmatched to any gene: 7. The CDR3 contains 13 residues. The CDR3 sequence: CSANLGTSHEQFF. In DNA, the CDR3 is TGCAGTGCTAACCTTGGGACTAGTCATGAGCAGTTCTTC.

This chain uses TRBV20-1 with TRBJ1-1; D gene unclear. Germline assignment: CDR1 DFQATT and CDR2 SNEGSKA (reference sequence). The CDR3 spans 14 residues. V was clipped by 3 bases and J by 3 bases, with 14 bases between them. CDR3 DNA sequence: TGCAGTGCTAGTTATGGGCCTGGTTACACTGAAGCTTTCTTT. Protein: CSASYGPGYTEAFF.

V usage is TRBV6-1 and J usage is TRBJ2-7; 9 nucleotides align to TRBD1. This CDR3 contains 15 residues. The germline gives CDR1 MNHNS, CDR2 SASEGT. J was trimmed by 2 bases and V by 6 bases; bases with no gene match: 8. CDR3 DNA: TGTGCCAGCAGACCTCCGGGACAGGGTCCCTACGAGCAGTACTTC. Protein sequence: CASRPPGQGPYEQYF.

This clonotype was observed a handful of times. V usage is TRBV4-3 and J usage is TRBJ2-7, with 9 positions matching TRBD2. The CDR3 totals 15 residues. The germline gives CDR1 LGHNA, CDR2 YSLEER. J gave up 6 bases and V 0 bases, and 6 bases lay outside the gene matches. As DNA, the CDR3 is TGCGCCAGCAGCCAAGATTCTAGCGGGGAGATCGAGCAGTACTTC. The encoded protein is CASSQDSSGEIEQYF.

The chain recombines TRBV20-1 with TRBJ2-1; D perhaps matches TRBD2 (6 bases). Germline values: CDR1 DFQATT, CDR2 SNEGSKA (reference sequence). The germline V and J ends were trimmed by 3 bases and 6 bases, with 12 bases remaining between them. The CDR3 is made up of 13 amino acids. The CDR3 spells CSASFGGSNEQFF. CDR3 DNA sequence: TGCAGTGCTAGTTTTGGGGGGAGCAATGAGCAGTTCTTC.

V gene TRBV7-9 combines with J gene TRBJ2-2, with 8 bases that match TRBD1. The CDR3 totals 15 residues. Looked up from germline, CDR1 is SEHNR and CDR2 is FQNEAQ (reference sequence). Trimming removed 4 bases from V and 4 bases from J; junction bases left unmatched: 5. The CDR3 region is CASSSWTGTTGELFF. In DNA form, the CDR3 reads TGTGCCAGCAGCTCGTGGACAGGGACCACCGGGGAGCTGTTTTTT.

This clonotype was seen only once. This chain links TRBV12-3 or TRBV12-4 with TRBJ2-3; D is perhaps TRBD1 (5 bases). V lost 4 bases to trimming and J lost 6 bases, with 17 bases between them. The CDR3 consists of 15 residues. CDR3: CASSSTTEGQDTQYF. As DNA, the CDR3 is TGTGCCAGCAGTTCCACGACAGAAGGTCAGGATACGCAGTATTTT.

This clonotype was observed a handful of times. This sequence joins TRBV10-3 and TRBJ1-5; the D gene is possibly TRBD1 (5 bases). The CDR3 is 13 residues long. V lost 9 bases, J lost 4 bases, and 13 bases lay in between. The germline V gene has CDR1 ENHRY and CDR2 SYGVKD. The CDR3 bases are TGTGCCATAAGGGGTAGCTTAAATCAGCCCCAGCATTTT. Its protein product is CAIRGSLNQPQHF.